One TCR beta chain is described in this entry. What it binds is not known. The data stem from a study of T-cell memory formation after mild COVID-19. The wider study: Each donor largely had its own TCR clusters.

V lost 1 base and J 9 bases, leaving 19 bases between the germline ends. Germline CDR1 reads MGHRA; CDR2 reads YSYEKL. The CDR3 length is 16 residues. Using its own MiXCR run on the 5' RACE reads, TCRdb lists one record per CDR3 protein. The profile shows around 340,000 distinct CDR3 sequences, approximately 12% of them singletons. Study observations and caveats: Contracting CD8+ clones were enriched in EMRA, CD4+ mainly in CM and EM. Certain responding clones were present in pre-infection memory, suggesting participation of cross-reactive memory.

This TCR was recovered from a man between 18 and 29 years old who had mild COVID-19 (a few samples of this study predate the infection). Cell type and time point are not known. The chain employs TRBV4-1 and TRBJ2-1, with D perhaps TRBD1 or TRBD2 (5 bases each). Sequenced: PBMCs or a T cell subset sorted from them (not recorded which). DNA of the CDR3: TGCGCCAGCAGCCAAGGTAGGGCAGGGAGTGTAGTTGAGCAGTTCTTC. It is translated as CASSQGRAGSVVEQFF.